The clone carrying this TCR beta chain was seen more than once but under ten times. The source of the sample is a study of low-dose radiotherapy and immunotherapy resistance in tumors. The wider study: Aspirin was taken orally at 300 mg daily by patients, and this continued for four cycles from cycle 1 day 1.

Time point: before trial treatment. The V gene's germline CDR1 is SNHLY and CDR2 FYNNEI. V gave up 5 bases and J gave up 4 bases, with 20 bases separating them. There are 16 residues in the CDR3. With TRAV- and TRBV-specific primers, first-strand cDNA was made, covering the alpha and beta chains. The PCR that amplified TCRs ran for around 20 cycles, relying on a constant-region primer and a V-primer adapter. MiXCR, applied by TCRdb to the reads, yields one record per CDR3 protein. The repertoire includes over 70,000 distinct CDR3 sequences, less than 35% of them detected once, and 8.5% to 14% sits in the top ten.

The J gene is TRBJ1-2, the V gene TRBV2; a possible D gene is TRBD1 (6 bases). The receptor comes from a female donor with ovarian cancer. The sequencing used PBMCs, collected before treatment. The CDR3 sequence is CASSKRVGQILYGYTF. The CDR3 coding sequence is TGTGCCAGCAGTAAAAGGGTTGGACAGATACTCTATGGCTACACCTTC.